Reported below is one T cell receptor (beta chain). What it binds is not known. This sample is part of a study of radiotherapy plus CTLA-4 blockade in lung cancer. Background on the study: Disease control was seen in 31% of patients, objective responses in around 17%.

General study results and limits: With interferon-beta, early dynamics of blood T cell clones were reported to best predict response.

The repertoire was sequenced with immunoSEQ multiplex PCR; TCRdb's copy has only in-frame clones and lacks some. The table includes 35,000 to 40,000 clones, around 85% detected once. The trim removed 5 bases at V and 7 bases at J, leaving 15 bases unmatched. The CDR3 loop spans 18 amino acids. Germline V gives CDR1 SEHNR, CDR2 FQNEAQ (reference sequence). Treatment of patients with chemo-refractory metastatic non-small-cell lung cancer consisted of focal radiation plus CTLA-4 blockade with ipilimumab. The input for sequencing was peripheral blood, taken from a patient treated with radiotherapy plus ipilimumab. The clonotype was recovered from a human donor with non-small cell lung cancer who had stable disease on radiotherapy plus ipilimumab. The V and J genes are TRBV7-9 and TRBJ1-4; 11 bases are a match to TRBD1. Here the CDR3 reads CASSPRGALDRGPEKLFF. DNA of the CDR3: TGTGCCAGCAGCCCTAGGGGGGCCTTGGACAGGGGGCCTGAAAAACTGTTTTTT. Complete variable domain (other parts from reference TRBV7-9 and TRBJ1-4): DTGVSQNPRHKITKRGQNVTFRCDPISEHNRLYWYRQTLGQGPEFLTYFQNEAQLEKSRLLSDRFSAERPKGSFSTLEIQRTEQGDSAMYLCASSPRGALDRGPEKLFFGSGTQLSVL.